The present T cell receptor beta chain was sequenced within a study of T cell clonotyping in hematopoietic cell transplantation. Overall study results and limits: Cells were unsorted, so CD4 and CD8 contributions were not separated.

Points on this clone: Its antigen remains unknown.

Only in-frame clones appear in the TCRdb table, and some are missing; sequencing was by immunoSEQ multiplex PCR. The sample has roughly 3,500 clones, around three quarters seen once; the top ten hold approximately 27%. The CDR3 is 13 amino acids. Germline CDR1 is SEHNR and CDR2 is FQNEAQ (reference sequence). Trimming pared 7 bases from V and 0 bases from J, leaving 10 bases between. The source was peripheral blood mononuclear cells, collected at the time of graft-versus-host disease after allogeneic stem cell transplant. The chain combines TRBV7-9 with TRBJ2-7; no clear D gene. The origin of this receptor is a female patient aged 45-65 years who had an allogeneic stem cell transplant from an unrelated donor, so the T cells may come from the graft donor. Some clones in this sample may be carry-over from other donors' samples. CDR3 coding DNA: TGTGCCAGCACCGACCGAGACTCCTACGAGCAGTACTTC. Residues: CASTDRDSYEQYF.